Below, one T cell receptor beta chain is given with its context. Its cognate antigen is unknown. The sample originates from a study of T cells in localized non-small cell lung cancer. Findings of the study overall: Uninvolved adjacent lung, not tumor, had the highest T cell clonality.

The CDR3 contains 15 residues. Germline V lookup: CDR1 MNHEY, CDR2 SMNVEV (reference sequence). Trimming took 6 bases from V and 4 from J, leaving 18 bases between them. Profiling relied on immunoSEQ multiplex PCR, and the TCRdb table lists in-frame clones only, not all of them. This repertoire shows 70,000 to 95,000 clones, approximately 91% found once; its top ten account for approximately 4%. The chain recombines TRBV27 with TRBJ1-2; D call uncertain. The clonotype was recovered from a woman aged 35 to 75 with stage II squamous cell lung carcinoma. The starting material was PBMCs, obtained before any cancer treatment. For the CDR3, the DNA is TGTGCCAGCAGAGGGTCGGGCAGCGGCACCTATGGCTACACCTTC. Protein: CASRGSGSGTYGYTF.